This T cell receptor (beta chain) was sequenced during a study of identifying expanded T cells in peripheral blood. Study results and caveats: Across healthy donors, higher total template counts meant significantly greater approximately 2-week count variance. Differentially abundant clones: around 1.2 between replicates, 15 to 17 at approximately two weeks, 19 to 20 at four.

The CDR3 runs 11 residues. Per germline, CDR1 MDHEN and CDR2 SYDVKM. To note about this clone: Its antigen is still unknown. Compared with germline, one end of the junction differs, possibly owing to a read error.

Healthy donors had no documented immune events, such as infections, while sampled. Sequencing was performed with immunoSEQ multiplex PCR; in TCRdb, only in-frame clones are kept and a portion is missing. The sample lists 95,000 or so clones; around 88% were seen once. The rearrangement joins TRBV28 to TRBJ2-7; 10 nucleotides match TRBD1. This TCR came from a person between 18 and 75 years old in good health. Sequencing input: blood. CDR3 residues: CASGDRGWKNF. CDR3 bases: TGTGCCAGCGGGGACAGGGGATGGAAGAACTTC.